These 9 T cell receptor beta chains originate from one sample sequenced in a study of identical twins. Via MiXCR, TCRdb re-called the 5' RACE reads, giving one row per CDR3 protein. The sample contains 1,800,000 or so distinct CDR3 sequences, about 31% of which appear only once. The sample consisted of cord blood. The receptor source for this set is a newborn girl in good health.

The J gene is TRBJ2-2, the V gene TRBV29-1, with D perhaps TRBD1 (6 bases). V dropped 3 bases and J dropped 4 bases, with 15 bases sitting between them. This CDR3 spans 15 amino acids. Germline V lookup: CDR1 SQVTM, CDR2 ANQGSEA. The CDR3 region is CSVDVGGWGTGELFF. The DNA for the CDR3 is TGCAGCGTTGACGTTGGGGGCTGGGGCACCGGGGAGCTGTTTTTT.

This clonotype was observed a handful of times. V gene TRBV20-1 combines with J gene TRBJ1-1; tentative D call: TRBD1 (5 bases). Germline CDR1 and CDR2: DFQATT and SNEGSKA (reference sequence). CDR3 length: 13 residues. V was pared by 4 bases and J by 1 base, with 10 bases between. CDR3 sequence (DNA): TGCAGTGCTATCGACAGTGCGAACACTGAAGCTTTCTTT. Its protein product is CSAIDSANTEAFF.

This clonotype showed up just a few times. The chain joins TRBV20-1 to TRBJ2-1; D gene unclear. The length of the CDR3 is 10 residues. CDR1 and CDR2 from the germline V gene are DFQATT and SNEGSKA (reference sequence). CDR3 in DNA: TGCAGCCCCCTCACCCATGAGCAGTTCTTC. Residues: CSPLTHEQFF.

This clonotype has just a few counts. This chain joins TRBV7-9 and TRBJ1-1, with D perhaps matching TRBD1 (5 bases). V shed 5 bases and J shed 6 bases, with 16 bases lying between them. The germline V gene has CDR1 SEHNR and CDR2 FQNEAQ (reference sequence). The CDR3 contains 14 residues. The CDR3 DNA follows: TGTGCCAGCAGCGGGCCACGGGACGGCGCTGAAGCTTTCTTT. Its protein product is CASSGPRDGAEAFF.

J is TRBJ2-3 and V is TRBV6-1; D is unclear. Germline CDR1 MNHNS, CDR2 SASEGT. The CDR3 runs 14 residues. Between the trimmed V and J ends, which lost 3 bases and 5 bases, there was a span of 12 bases. In DNA, the CDR3 is TGTGCCAGCAGTGATGGACCTAGTAGAGATACGCAGTATTTT. Protein sequence: CASSDGPSRDTQYF.

The chain combines TRBV5-1 with TRBJ2-5, with 8 bases fitting TRBD2. Germline values: CDR1 SGHRS, CDR2 YFSETQ. V was clipped by 3 bases and J by 4 bases; unmatched bases: 5. The CDR3 sequence is 14 residues long. The CDR3 nucleotides are TGCGCCAGCAGCTACGATAGCGGGGTAGAGACCCAGTACTTC. It yields the protein CASSYDSGVETQYF.

This clonotype turned up a few times. CDR3 nucleotides: TGCAGTGCTGACGGGCTCCTCTACGAGCAGTACTTC. As protein: CSADGLLYEQYF. The chain recombines TRBV20-1 with TRBJ2-7; D is unresolved. The CDR3 is 12 residues long. V gave up 5 bases and J gave up 3 bases, with 11 bases separating them. Germline V gives CDR1 DFQATT, CDR2 SNEGSKA (reference sequence).

The genes are TRBV5-1 and TRBJ2-3; 8 bases match TRBD2. The germline V gene has CDR1 SGHRS and CDR2 YFSETQ. After removal of 5 bases from V and 8 bases from J, the junction contained 10 bases not matched to a gene. The CDR3 is 14 residues long. CDR3 residues: CASSVRGALVTQYF. The DNA for the CDR3 is TGCGCCAGCAGTGTGCGGGGGGCTTTGGTTACGCAGTATTTT.

This clonotype has a count of ten or more. The chain employs TRBV29-1 and TRBJ2-7; TRBD1 matches 11 bases. Trimming removed 4 bases from V and 3 bases from J; junction bases left unmatched: 2. Germline CDR1 reads SQVTM; CDR2 reads ANQGSEA. The length of the CDR3 is 13 residues. The CDR3, as DNA: TGCAGCGTTGGGGACAGGGGGTTCTACGAGCAGTACTTC. Residues: CSVGDRGFYEQYF.